These T cell receptor beta chains were read from a single sample in a study of beta chain features in type 1 diabetes. Clones were sequenced by immunoSEQ multiplex PCR, and TCRdb holds only the in-frame ones, with some missing. The repertoire consists of around 130,000 clones, with roughly 10% occurring once and the leading ten covering approximately 0.7%. Material: central memory CD4+ T cells from blood. These receptors all come from a man younger than 40 with type 1 diabetes. Each CDR3 is given without its conserved first and last residue.

v_gene	j_gene	CDR3aa
TRBV28	TRBJ1-1	ASNDKNTEAF
TRBV27	TRBJ1-2	ASSKTGTGTYGYT
TRBV29-1	TRBJ1-2	SVEGQGAGGYT
TRBV11-2	TRBJ1-1	ASSLSDGTEAF
TRBV28	TRBJ1-2	ASSLIQGRGYT
TRBV28	TRBJ2-7	ASKPGQERYEQY
TRBV6-1	TRBJ2-3	ASSENRQGSTDTQY
TRBV5-1	TRBJ1-2	ASSQGQGQGNYGYT
TRBV6-5	TRBJ2-1	ATSEAGNYNEQF
TRBV28	TRBJ1-2	ASSTGTGASRYGYT
TRBV28	TRBJ2-4	ASAIENIQY
TRBV7-9	TRBJ1-4	ASSSQRTVKGEKLF
TRBV6-1	TRBJ1-1	ASSELAGSNTEAF
TRBV5-1	TRBJ1-1	ASSLGTMDTEAF
TRBV2	TRBJ1-1	ASRSTGTYTEAF
TRBV10-3	TRBJ2-4	AIGTENIQY
TRBV2	TRBJ2-1	ASSPRVDRGRNEQF
TRBV10-3	TRBJ2-4	AISELQGNIQY
TRBV29-1	TRBJ2-1	SVAGTMDVNEQF
TRBV6-5	TRBJ1-1	ASSNWDRLNTEAF
TRBV25-1	TRBJ1-2	ASRGTQNYGYT
TRBV5-4	TRBJ2-3	ASSVLGGGPVDTQY